The 19 T cell receptor beta chains listed next were all sequenced from one sample in a study of blood T cell repertoires in COVID-19. Generated by immunoSEQ multiplex PCR, the TCRdb table keeps only in-frame clones and is missing some. There are approximately 170,000 clones in the sample; more than 75% occur only once, and over 2% lies in the top ten. Sequenced sample: peripheral blood. All receptors derive from a woman older than 75 with COVID-19, enrolled during active disease.

The chain links TRBV7-9 to TRBJ2-2; 11 bases line up with TRBD2. Germline-derived CDR1 and CDR2 are SEHNR and FQNEAQ (reference sequence). After removal of 5 bases from V and 7 bases from J, the junction contained 6 bases not matched to a gene. The CDR3 has 15 amino acids. The CDR3 sequence: CASSAVLAGVGELFF. CDR3 nucleotide sequence: TGTGCCAGCAGCGCTGTACTAGCGGGAGTCGGGGAGCTGTTTTTT.

V gene TRBV5-1 combines with J gene TRBJ1-1; D is possibly TRBD1 (5 bases). The CDR3 sequence is 15 residues long. Trimming pared 5 bases from V and 1 base from J, leaving 15 bases between. CDR1 is SGHRS, CDR2 YFSETQ, per germline. CDR3 residues: CASSQQGAPNTEAFF. The DNA for the CDR3 is TGCGCCAGCAGTCAACAAGGGGCCCCGAACACTGAAGCTTTCTTT.

The chain couples TRBV10-3 to TRBJ2-7, with 8 nucleotides matching TRBD2. V dropped 10 bases and J dropped 5; count of bases not matched to a gene: 4. This CDR3 has 11 residues. The germline gives CDR1 ENHRY, CDR2 SYGVKD. CDR3 coding DNA: TGTGCCACCCGTAGCGGGAACGAGCAGTACTTC. Residues: CATRSGNEQYF.

This chain uses TRBV7-8 with TRBJ2-1, with 16 bases matching TRBD2. This CDR3 is built from 18 residues. The J segment lost 7 bases and the V segment lost 10 bases, leaving 16 bases of the junction unmatched. From germline, CDR1 is SGHVS and CDR2 FQNEAQ. Written as DNA, the CDR3 is TGTGCCAACACCCCTTTTGGGACTAGCGGGAGGGTTACAAATGAGCAGTTCTTC. This encodes CANTPFGTSGRVTNEQFF.

The chain uses TRBV7-2 and TRBJ2-5; 10 bases map to TRBD2. CDR1 SGHTA and CDR2 FQGNSA come from the germline V gene. The CDR3 runs to 15 residues. The J segment lost 4 bases and the V segment lost 5 bases, leaving 7 bases of the junction unmatched. CDR3 DNA sequence: TGTGCCAGCAGCATCACCGGGACTAGCGCAGAGACCCAGTACTTC. Translating gives CASSITGTSAETQYF.

This rearrangement joins TRBV11-1 to TRBJ1-2, with a tentative D call TRBD1 (5 bases). The CDR3 totals 16 residues. Trimming took off 5 bases at V and 8 bases at J, with 24 bases between the two ends. Germline CDR1 SGHAT, CDR2 FQDESV (reference sequence). The CDR3 reads CASSIGDRNPTRGYTF. In DNA form, the CDR3 reads TGTGCCAGCAGCATAGGCGACAGAAACCCTACGCGGGGCTACACCTTC.

The chain combines TRBV28 with TRBJ2-5, with 10 positions matching TRBD1. This CDR3 is 14 amino acids long. The germline V gene encodes CDR1 MDHEN and CDR2 SYDVKM. V lost 6 bases and J lost 4; bases outside the gene matches: 5. CDR3 sequence reads: CASSRQGAIETQYF. CDR3 nucleotide sequence: TGTGCCAGCAGCCGACAGGGGGCCATAGAGACCCAGTACTTC.

The rearrangement uses TRBV27 and TRBJ2-1; possibly TRBD2 for D (7 bases). CDR1 is MNHEY and CDR2 is SMNVEV in the germline V gene (reference sequence). V was trimmed by 6 bases and J by 7 bases, leaving 22 bases between them. CDR3 size: 16 residues. The CDR3: CASSTTGGTFENEQFF. DNA of the CDR3: TGTGCCAGCAGCACAACGGGGGGCACCTTTGAGAATGAGCAGTTCTTC.

This chain joins TRBV9 and TRBJ1-2; D is unclear. Between the trimmed V and J ends, which lost 3 bases and 2 bases, there was a span of 11 bases. The CDR3 extends over 14 amino acids. In germline, CDR1 is SGDLS, CDR2 YYNGEE. The CDR3, as DNA: TGTGCCAGCAGCGCTTCGGAGATAAACTATGGCTACACCTTC. Translated: CASSASEINYGYTF.

The chain carries TRBV7-2 and TRBJ1-4; 9 bases align to TRBD1. The germline gives CDR1 SGHTA, CDR2 FQGNSA. Trimming at V came to 4 bases and at J to 4 bases, leaving 1 base not matched to a gene. The CDR3 loop spans 14 amino acids. In DNA, the CDR3 is TGTGCCAGCAGCTGGACAGGGGTTAATGAAAAACTGTTTTTT. It codes for CASSWTGVNEKLFF. The full variable domain, its missing parts supplied by reference TRBV7-2 and TRBJ1-4, is GAGVSQSPSNKVTEKGKDVELRCDPISGHTALYWYRQSLGQGLEFLIYFQGNSAPDKSGLPSDRFSAERTGGSVSTLTIQRTQQEDSAVYLCASSWTGVNEKLFFGSGTQLSVL.

The J gene is TRBJ1-3, the V gene TRBV5-1; 7 positions agree with TRBD1. CDR1 and CDR2 (germline): SGHRS, YFSETQ. There are 17 residues in the CDR3. The V and J ends lost 0 bases and 0 bases, in that order; junction bases with no gene match: 6. The CDR3 nucleotides are TGCGCCAGCAGCTTGGTCCCGGGACAGATCTCTGGAAACACCATATATTTT. This gives the protein CASSLVPGQISGNTIYF.

The chain uses TRBV7-3 and TRBJ1-1, with TRBD1 matching over 7 bases. V shed 4 bases, J shed 0 bases, and the junction held 8 bases outside the gene matches. Germline values: CDR1 SGHTA, CDR2 FQGTGA. CDR3 size: 16 residues. The DNA of the CDR3 is TGTGCCAGCAGCTGGATATCGGGACAGATGAACACTGAAGCTTTCTTT. Amino acids: CASSWISGQMNTEAFF.

The chain carries TRBV13 and TRBJ1-5; possibly TRBD1 for D (6 bases). The V gene lost 0 bases and the J gene lost 2 bases, with 11 bases spanning the gap. From germline, CDR1 is PRHDT and CDR2 FYEKMQ (reference sequence). The CDR3 has 16 amino acids. CDR3 sequence reads: CASSLGRGYGNQPQHF. CDR3 DNA sequence: TGTGCCAGCAGCTTAGGAAGGGGGTATGGCAATCAGCCCCAGCATTTT.

The J gene is TRBJ1-2, the V gene TRBV5-1; D is uncertain. The CDR3 covers 14 residues. CDR1 and CDR2 from the germline V gene are SGHRS and YFSETQ. The V and J ends lost 4 bases and 2 bases respectively, with 12 bases between them. CDR3 protein: CASSPLTQNYGYTF. The CDR3 DNA reads as TGCGCCAGCAGCCCCCTCACACAAAACTATGGCTACACCTTC. The full variable domain, in which reference TRBV5-1 and TRBJ1-2 provide the parts outside the CDR3, is KAGVTQTPRYLIKTRGQQVTLSCSPISGHRSVSWYQQTPGQGLQFLFEYFSETQRNKGNFPGRFSGRQFSNSRSEMNVSTLELGDSALYLCASSPLTQNYGYTFGSGTRLTVV.

V is TRBV18 and J is TRBJ2-5, with D perhaps matching TRBD1 (6 bases). V gave up 0 bases and J gave up 5 bases, with 10 bases separating them. The CDR3 runs 14 residues. Germline V CDR1 and CDR2: KGHSH, LQKENI. CDR3 residues: CASSPPSGVETQYF. DNA for the CDR3: TGTGCCAGCTCACCACCTTCAGGGGTGGAGACCCAGTACTTC.

V usage is TRBV27 and J usage is TRBJ2-7, with 7 bases matching TRBD1. This CDR3 has 12 amino acids. After removal of 8 bases from V and 0 bases from J, the junction contained 1 base not matched to a gene. Germline V gene data show CDR1 as MNHEY and CDR2 as SMNVEV (reference sequence). The CDR3, as DNA: TGTGCCAGCGGGGACAGCTCCTACGAGCAGTACTTC. It yields the protein CASGDSSYEQYF.

This chain joins TRBV3-1 (or the pseudogene TRBV3-2) and TRBJ2-3; TRBD2 is a possible D gene (6 bases). V lost 4 bases to trimming and J lost 4 bases, with 12 bases between them. Germline CDR1 LGHDT, CDR2 YNNKEL (reference sequence). This CDR3 comprises 14 residues. The CDR3 nucleotides read TGTGCCAGCAGCCCCCCCGGGAGTCCAGATACGCAGTATTTT. It encodes CASSPPGSPDTQYF.

The rearrangement links TRBV2 to TRBJ1-5, with D possibly being TRBD1 (5 bases). There are 14 residues in the CDR3. Trimming took 6 bases from V and 5 from J, leaving 14 bases between them. CDR1 and CDR2 (germline): SNHLY, FYNNEI. CDR3: CASRRGTQHQPQHF. The CDR3 DNA follows: TGTGCCAGCAGAAGAGGGACTCAGCATCAGCCCCAGCATTTT.

A word on this clone: The junction does not match germline at one end; this may be a read error. This rearrangement joins TRBV19 to TRBJ2-1; D gene ambiguous. Germline CDR1 is LNHDA and CDR2 is SQIVND (reference sequence). This CDR3 is built from 13 residues. The CDR3 DNA sequence: TGTGCCAGTAGTGTAGAGTTTTTAAATGAGCAGTTCTTC. Translation: CASSVEFLNEQFF.